A single T cell receptor (beta chain) is shown here with its context. Antigen: not known. This sample was included in a study of T cells expressing NK-cell markers. Study outcomes and limitations: Among CD8+ T cells from 5 to 7 donors, dominant NKG2C+ clonotypes accounted for roughly 1.0-7.0%.

The CDR3 has 14 amino acids. One entry per CDR3 protein, without DNA, is what TCRdb gives after re-calling the 5' RACE reads. The table lists fewer than 550,000 distinct CDR3 sequences. V gene TRBV12-3 or TRBV12-4 combines with J gene TRBJ2-3; the TCRdb call, TRBD1, lacks DNA for checking. The source of this sequence is a woman between 45 and 65 years old in good health. The sample taken for sequencing was blood T cells: a sorted CD56 or NKG2C T cell subset, CD4+ or CD8+ T cells, or bulk PBMC T cells (not recorded which). The CDR3 spells CASSLGAPPDTQYF.